This T cell receptor (beta chain) was documented in a study of OX40 agonist ivuxolimab in advanced cancers. Looking at the study overall: Males comprised approximately 84% of the group, whose mean age was roughly 64 years (range 23 to 79). Two cutaneous melanoma patients and one hepatocellular carcinoma patient, three in all, had partial responses. Overall study results and limits: Mean expanded clone counts were higher in CD8+ than CD4+ T cells.

Points on this clone: What it binds is unknown.

Germline V gene sequence: CDR1 MDHEN, CDR2 SYDVKM. The CDR3 spans 14 residues. The V segment lost 8 bases and the J segment 1 base; nucleotides outside the gene matches: 5. The data were produced by immunoSEQ multiplex PCR, yet TCRdb's version contains in-frame clones alone and is incomplete. The table shows about 60,000 clones, with roughly 80% occurring only once. The specimen comprised CD4+ or CD8+ T cells sorted from blood, sampled in a trial of the OX40 agonist ivuxolimab. The V gene is TRBV28, the J gene TRBJ2-1, with 7 bases that match TRBD1. This clonotype was obtained from an adult with an advanced solid tumor such as melanoma, head and neck, liver or kidney cancer. The CDR3 reads CASVQGSSYNEQFF. CDR3 DNA: TGTGCCAGCGTACAGGGGTCTTCCTACAATGAGCAGTTCTTC.